This TCR beta chain is from a study of cytomegalovirus exposure and HLA in healthy donors. Turning to the study itself: Drawn from HLA-typed donors, tens of millions of unique TCRs were held in an early data release.

The trim removed 2 bases at V and 7 bases at J, leaving 6 bases unmatched. The length of the CDR3 is 15 residues. Germline V gene sequence: CDR1 SEHNR, CDR2 FQNEAQ (reference sequence). PCR used 60 Vbeta primers and 13 Jbeta primers. Original methodology: Later reanalysis found 70 million to 95 million unique TCR beta chains, 10 million to 14 million of them shared. Produced via immunoSEQ multiplex PCR; TCRdb's table is partial and in-frame only. V and J calls and clone size are given by that table; D and trimming were obtained from the DNA. The sample lists under 200,000 clones, 75% to 85% occurring once. Likely unrecorded immune exposures existed in these nominally healthy donors.

The sample consisted of PBMCs. The receptor was isolated from a woman in her late teens or twenties in good health and CMV-seronegative. The chain uses TRBV7-9 and TRBJ2-1; 9 positions match TRBD2. In DNA, the CDR3 is TGTGCCAGCAGCTTAACGGCGGGGGGGCCGAATGAGCAGTTCTTC. Its translation is CASSLTAGGPNEQFF.